Detailed here is one T cell receptor beta chain. Its antigen is as yet unknown. This sample was included in a study of shared clonotypes between healthy human individuals. Study observations and caveats: Sharing of clonotypes among donors was expected to vary with sequencing depth. For naive CD4 cells, 5% to 6.5% of clonotypes were shared across a handful of donors.

The assay used deep level. Several immunoSEQ 96-well plates shared each subset's DNA, each plate a replicate. Using immunoSEQ multiplex PCR, the repertoire was profiled, and TCRdb retains in-frame clones only, with some absent. The sample yields a few hundred thousand clones, just over 95% seen once. This clonotype was sampled from a man aged 25 to 40 in good health. Sequenced sample: memory CD8+ T cells sorted from blood. The subset here: CD45RO+ cells pooled with CCR7-negative TemRA cells.

The CDR3 region has the DNA TGTGCCAGCAGCCTAGGACTAGCGGGATACACCGGGGAGCTGTTTTTT. As protein: CASSLGLAGYTGELFF. The chain carries TRBV5-4 and TRBJ2-2; TRBD2 aligns across 12 bases. Germline V gene sequence: CDR1 SGHNT, CDR2 YYREEE (reference sequence). The CDR3 totals 16 residues. The trim removed 4 bases at V and 3 bases at J, leaving 4 bases unmatched.